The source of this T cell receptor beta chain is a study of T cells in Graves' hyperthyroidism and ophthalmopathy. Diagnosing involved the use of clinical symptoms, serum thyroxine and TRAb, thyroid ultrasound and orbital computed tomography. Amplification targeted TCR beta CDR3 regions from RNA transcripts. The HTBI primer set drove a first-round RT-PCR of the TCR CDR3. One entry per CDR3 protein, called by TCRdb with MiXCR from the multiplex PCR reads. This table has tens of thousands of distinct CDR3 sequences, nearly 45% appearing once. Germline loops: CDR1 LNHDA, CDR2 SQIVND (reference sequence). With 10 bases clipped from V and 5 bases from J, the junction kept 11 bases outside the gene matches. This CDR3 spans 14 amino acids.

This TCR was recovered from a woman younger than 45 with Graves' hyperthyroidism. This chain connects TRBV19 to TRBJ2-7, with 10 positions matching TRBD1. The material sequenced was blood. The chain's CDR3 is CATAPGQGLNEQYF. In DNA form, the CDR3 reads TGTGCCACGGCTCCGGGACAGGGGTTGAACGAGCAGTACTTC. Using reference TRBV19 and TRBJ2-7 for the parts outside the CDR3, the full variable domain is DGGITQSPKYLFRKEGQNVTLSCEQNLNHDAMYWYRQDPGQGLRLIYYSQIVNDFQKGDIAEGYSVSREKKESFPLTVTSAQKNPTAFYLCATAPGQGLNEQYFGPGTRLTVT.